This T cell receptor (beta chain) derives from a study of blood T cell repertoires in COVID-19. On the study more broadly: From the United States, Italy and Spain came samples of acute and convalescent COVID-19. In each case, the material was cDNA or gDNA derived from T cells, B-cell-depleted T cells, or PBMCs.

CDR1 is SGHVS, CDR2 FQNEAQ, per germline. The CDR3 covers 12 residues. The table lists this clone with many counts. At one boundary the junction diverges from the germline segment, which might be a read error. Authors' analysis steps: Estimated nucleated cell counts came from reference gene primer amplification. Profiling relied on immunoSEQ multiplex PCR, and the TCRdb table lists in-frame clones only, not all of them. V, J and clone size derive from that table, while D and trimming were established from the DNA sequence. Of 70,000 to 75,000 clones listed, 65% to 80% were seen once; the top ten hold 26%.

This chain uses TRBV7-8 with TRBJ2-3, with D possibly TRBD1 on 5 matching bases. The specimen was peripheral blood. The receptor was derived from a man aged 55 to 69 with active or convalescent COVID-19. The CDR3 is CASSFVTDKQYF. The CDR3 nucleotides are TGTGCCAGCAGCTTCGTGACAGATAAGCAGTATTTT.